The source of this T cell receptor beta chain is a study of vaccination effects on CD4 cells after COVID-19 (dated by TCRdb to the early 2020s). General notes on the study: Each participant received two doses of an mRNA SARS-CoV-2 vaccine, either BNT162b2 or mRNA-1273. Cultures from other donors in the study were sequenced using the Oncomine TCR Beta short-read assay on an Illumina iSeq 100. The full study included over 8 COVID-19 convalescent patients and a few SARS-CoV-2-naive healthy vaccine recipients. In both COVID-19 convalescent patients and infection-naive vaccine recipients, the study compared SARS-CoV-2 spike-specific CD4+ TCR repertoires from before mRNA vaccination with those from after it. The full study reports these points: Among healthy vaccine recipients, nearly all vaccine-induced clones were SARS-CoV-2 mono-reactive, and only 1 of 255 was cross-reactive with common cold coronaviruses. The study was limited by a small number of convalescent patients and lacked early post-infection timepoints. Both infection-induced and vaccine-induced clones contracted markedly at late post-vaccination timepoints, which is consistent with waning T cell responses.

About this clone: There is no known antigen for this receptor. The input lacks base qualities; no much larger clone sits a single base away.

The ViraFEST assay stimulated PBMC with viral peptide pools and then used TCR sequencing to identify antigen-specific CD4+ T cell clonotypes by expansion. After roughly 11 days of culture, CD4+ T cells were isolated with the EasySep CD4+ T cell isolation kit. The absence of prior SARS-CoV-2 infection in healthy vaccine recipients was confirmed by negative nucleocapsid antibodies before and after vaccination. About 1.8 million PBMC per well were cultured with approximately 10 ug/ml peptides in IMDM containing around 5% human AB serum, approximately 10 IU/ml IL-2 and gentamicin. Half of the culture medium was replaced with fresh IL-2-containing medium on days 3 and 7. Unless noted otherwise, every peptide stimulation condition was cultured in triplicate wells. Using Ficoll-Paque Plus gradient centrifugation, PBMC were separated from whole blood and then either used fresh or cryopreserved at -140C. The overlapping peptide pools covered the spike proteins of SARS-CoV-2 as well as those of the common cold coronaviruses HCoV-NL63, HCoV-OC43 and HCoV-229E. The QIAamp micro DNA kit was used to extract genomic DNA from the cultured CD4+ T cells.

Libraries were built with the immunoSEQ multiplex PCR assay. DNA from the CD4+ T cells that had been cultured and isolated underwent TCR beta CDR3 sequencing. From the authors' description of their analysis: The analysis removed non-productive TCR sequences, trimmed reads to the CDR3 region, and retained only CDR3s that were 7 or more amino acids long. The MANAFEST web app was used to identify antigen-specific clonotypes by comparing expansion in peptide wells with expansion in reference cultures. To be called positive, a clone needed expansion at FDR<0.05 compared with the reference and with all other wells, an odds ratio greater than 5, and a frequency greater than 0.1% in two replicate wells. A clonotype was defined as cross-reactive if the clonotype was significantly expanded both in SARS-CoV-2 spike wells and in at least one common cold coronavirus spike condition. Using the stringdist R package, CDR3 similarity was measured by Levenshtein distance, and unrooted trees were constructed with ape in R 3.6.1. This immuneACCESS table, as held by TCRdb, lists in-frame sequences with V and J called but not all clones. Of the missing ones, under half trace to an unresolved V gene in checked studies; the others have no known cause. That table furnishes V, J and clone size, whereas the DNA furnished D and trimming. Within this sample are fewer than 65,000 clones, with 81% of them counted one time only. The ten largest clones take up under 3% of the sample.

The CDR3, cysteine through valine, is 15 amino acids long. The only DNA kept is the CDR3, 45 bases in frame from the first base. V gives up 5 bases and J gives up 7 bases, and the segment between their germline ends measures 21 bases. For CDR1 and CDR2, the germline V gene lists SGHVS and FQNEAQ. The starting material was CD4+ T cells from PBMCs cultured with HCoV-229E spike peptides, obtained before COVID-19 vaccination. This sample's cell subset or site label indicates: HCoV-229E spike overlapping peptide pool stimulation. The receptor chain draws on TRBV7-8 and TRBJ2-7; 6 matching bases give a weak D call of TRBD1. The sequence derives from a human donor who received a COVID-19 vaccine. Here the CDR3 is given as CASSTGQSPSWEQYV. The nucleotide sequence reads TGTGCCAGCAGCACCGGACAGTCACCGTCGTGGGAGCAGTACGTC.